The 30 T cell receptor beta chains listed next were all sequenced from one sample in a study of CD8 T cells in Susac syndrome. The authors reverse transcribed about 0.5 to 1 ug RNA with random hexamers. TCRdb analysed the immunoSEQ multiplex PCR reads with MiXCR anew, one entry per CDR3 protein. The repertoire holds around 45,000 distinct CDR3 sequences, with 93% as singletons. Sequenced input: CD8+ T cells from PBMCs. These receptors were obtained from a human donor in good health.

The gene calls are TRBV13 and TRBJ2-5; 11 positions agree with TRBD2. The ends lost 5 bases at V and 0 bases at J; junction bases unmatched: 5. The CDR3 is 16 residues long. The V gene's germline CDR1 is PRHDT and CDR2 FYEKMQ (reference sequence). CDR3 residues: CASSLRLAGNQETQYF. In DNA, the CDR3 is TGTGCCAGCAGCCTGCGACTAGCGGGGAACCAAGAGACCCAGTACTTC.

V gene TRBV20-1 combines with J gene TRBJ2-5; D not resolved. CDR3 length: 14 residues. Trimming cost V 6 bases and J 0 bases, with 14 bases left between them. The germline gives CDR1 DFQATT, CDR2 SNEGSKA (reference sequence). The DNA for the CDR3 is TGCAGTGCCTGCGAACGTGGTTACCAAGAGACCCAGTACTTC. Translation gives CSACERGYQETQYF.

The chain uses TRBV28 and TRBJ1-5, with no clear D. Germline V gene data show CDR1 as MDHEN and CDR2 as SYDVKM. V was pared by 3 bases and J by 9 bases, with 6 bases between. The CDR3 is 11 residues long. The CDR3 loop is CASSFGRPQHF. CDR3 in DNA: TGTGCCAGCAGTTTCGGTAGGCCCCAGCATTTT.

The chain is built from TRBV7-9 and TRBJ1-1; D unclear. V shed 5 bases and J shed 0 bases, with 13 bases lying between them. Germline V CDR1 and CDR2: SEHNR, FQNEAQ (reference sequence). CDR3 length: 15 amino acids. The CDR3 coding sequence is TGTGCCAGCAGCCCGCAGGTGCTTTTGAACACTGAAGCTTTCTTT. It yields the protein CASSPQVLLNTEAFF.

CDR3 in amino acids: CASTLRGGLSEQYF. The CDR3, as DNA: TGTGCCAGCACCCTCCGCGGTGGGCTCAGCGAGCAGTACTTC. The J gene is TRBJ2-7, the V gene TRBV7-9; no clear D. V lost 7 bases and J 6 bases, leaving 19 bases between the germline ends. There are 14 residues in the CDR3. Germline values: CDR1 SEHNR, CDR2 FQNEAQ (reference sequence). Variable domain in full (rest from reference TRBV7-9 and TRBJ2-7): DTGVSQNPRHKITKRGQNVTFRCDPISEHNRLYWYRQTLGQGPEFLTYFQNEAQLEKSRLLSDRFSAERPKGSFSTLEIQRTEQGDSAMYLCASTLRGGLSEQYFGPGTRLTVT.

The J gene is TRBJ2-7, the V gene TRBV28; D is perhaps TRBD2 (6 bases). The CDR3 covers 15 residues. Germline values: CDR1 MDHEN, CDR2 SYDVKM. V shed 6 bases and J shed 2 bases, with 17 bases lying between them. CDR3 bases: TGTGCCAGCAGCCCACGGACTAAAATTGCCTACGAGCAGTACTTC. Its translation: CASSPRTKIAYEQYF.

This clonotype was found a few times. This chain connects TRBV6-1 to TRBJ2-7; no clear D gene. The germline V gene has CDR1 MNHNS and CDR2 SASEGT. V dropped 6 bases and J dropped 0 bases, with 9 bases sitting between them. This CDR3 is built from 13 residues. CDR3 sequence: CASRGWFSYEQYF. As DNA, the CDR3 is TGTGCCAGCAGAGGTTGGTTCTCCTACGAGCAGTACTTC.

The V and J genes are TRBV27 and TRBJ2-1; 7 bases fit TRBD2. The length of the CDR3 is 15 residues. The germline CDR1 and CDR2 sequences are MNHEY and SMNVEV (reference sequence). Losses at the gene ends were 4 bases for V and 4 bases for J; bases not matched to a gene: 7. This chain's CDR3 is CASSSDLAGYNEQFF. The DNA for the CDR3 is TGTGCCAGCAGTTCCGACTTAGCGGGTTACAATGAGCAGTTCTTC.

The CDR3 is CASSFPGALYEQYF. The CDR3 bases are TGTGCCAGCAGTTTCCCAGGGGCACTCTACGAGCAGTACTTC. The V gene is TRBV27, the J gene TRBJ2-7; perhaps TRBD1 as D (6 bases). CDR3 length: 14 residues. V was cut by 3 bases and J by 3 bases, with 12 bases left in between. From germline, CDR1 is MNHEY and CDR2 SMNVEV (reference sequence).

J is TRBJ2-7 and V is TRBV5-1; a possible D gene is TRBD2 (7 bases). Between the trimmed V and J ends, which lost 4 bases and 0 bases, there was a span of 17 bases. The CDR3 has 16 residues. Germline values: CDR1 SGHRS, CDR2 YFSETQ. CDR3 coding DNA: TGCGCCAGCAGCCCCGGGGGGCTAGCTGTCTCCTACGAGCAGTACTTC. This translates into CASSPGGLAVSYEQYF.

The rearrangement joins TRBV20-1 to TRBJ2-2, with unresolved D. Germline CDR1 reads DFQATT; CDR2 reads SNEGSKA (reference sequence). Trimming took off 0 bases at V and 5 bases at J, with 4 bases between the two ends. This CDR3 has 12 residues. This CDR3 reads CSAREGTGELFF. The CDR3 coding sequence is TGCAGTGCTAGAGAGGGAACCGGGGAGCTGTTTTTT.

CDR3 DNA sequence: TGTGCCAGCAGCCCAGACAGGGCGGGAGGCTACACCTTC. This sequence encodes CASSPDRAGGYTF. The chain uses TRBV28 and TRBJ1-2; 7 nucleotides match TRBD1. The CDR3 is 13 residues long. Germline assignment: CDR1 MDHEN and CDR2 SYDVKM. The junction had 9 bases not matched to a gene; V was cut back by 6 bases and J by 8 bases.

The chain combines TRBV29-1 with TRBJ1-1, with D unresolved. V was pared by 3 bases and J by 1 base, with 6 bases between. The germline CDR1 and CDR2 sequences are SQVTM and ANQGSEA. The CDR3 sequence is 12 residues long. Here the CDR3 reads CSVELPNTEAFF. For the CDR3, the DNA is TGCAGCGTTGAGTTACCGAACACTGAAGCTTTCTTT.

This sequence joins TRBV19 and TRBJ2-7; D is unresolved. Germline V CDR1 and CDR2: LNHDA, SQIVND (reference sequence). This CDR3 contains 13 residues. The V end was cut by 4 bases, the J end by 6 bases, with 13 bases between. CDR3 in DNA: TGTGCCAGTAGTACCGCGGACGAGCTCGAGCAGTACTTC. This sequence encodes CASSTADELEQYF.

This chain connects TRBV19 to TRBJ2-2; D is perhaps TRBD2 (6 bases). V was pared by 3 bases and J by 6 bases, with 14 bases between. Germline V gene data show CDR1 as LNHDA and CDR2 as SQIVND (reference sequence). The CDR3 is made up of 15 amino acids. Here the CDR3 reads CASSMGVREAGELFF. The DNA for the CDR3 is TGTGCCAGTAGTATGGGGGTCAGGGAGGCCGGGGAGCTGTTTTTT.

The CDR3 spells CASSSQYEQYF. The DNA for the CDR3 is TGTGCCAGCAGCTCCCAGTACGAGCAGTACTTC. J is TRBJ2-7 and V is TRBV3-1; D unclear. CDR3 size: 11 residues. V lost 5 bases and J lost 4, with 6 bases in between. Germline V lookup: CDR1 LGHDT, CDR2 YNNKEL (reference sequence).

The V call is TRBV18, the J call TRBJ2-7; 8 bases align to TRBD2. Trimming removed 3 bases from V and 2 bases from J; junction bases left unmatched: 3. This CDR3 spans 14 amino acids. CDR1 is KGHSH and CDR2 is LQKENI in the germline V gene. CDR3 in DNA: TGTGCCAGCTCACCGGTAGCGGGACCCTACGAGCAGTACTTC. It encodes CASSPVAGPYEQYF.

The CDR3 loop reads CASSGGFGSTDTQYF. As DNA, the CDR3 is TGTGCCAGCAGTGGGGGTTTCGGGAGCACAGATACGCAGTATTTT. The gene calls are TRBV27 and TRBJ2-3; D tentatively reads TRBD1 or TRBD2 (5 bases each). The V gene's germline CDR1 is MNHEY and CDR2 SMNVEV (reference sequence). The CDR3 totals 15 residues. Trimming cost V 5 bases and J 0 bases, with 12 bases left between them.

The chain carries TRBV29-1 and TRBJ2-1; 8 bases agree with TRBD1. V lost 6 bases to trimming and J lost 3 bases; unmatched junction nucleotides: 10. Germline lookup yields CDR1 SQVTM and CDR2 ANQGSEA. The CDR3 runs 15 residues. CDR3 residues: CSVAIPGQVYNEQFF. The CDR3 bases are TGCAGCGTCGCGATACCGGGACAGGTCTACAATGAGCAGTTCTTC.

This clonotype was observed a single time. This chain uses TRBV24-1 with TRBJ1-4; a weak D match, TRBD1 (5 bases). The CDR3 extends over 13 amino acids. Trimming removed 9 bases at V and 0 bases at J, with 7 bases between. Germline V gene sequence: CDR1 KGHDR, CDR2 SFDVKD. The CDR3 sequence is CATQGATNEKLFF. CDR3 coding DNA: TGTGCCACCCAGGGAGCAACTAATGAAAAACTGTTTTTT.

The J gene is TRBJ2-1, the V gene TRBV7-6; D may be TRBD1 (5 bases). Per germline, CDR1 SGHVS and CDR2 FNYEAQ. V was shortened by 0 bases and J by 8 bases, with 8 bases between the two germline ends. This CDR3 has 13 residues. The CDR3 sequence: CASSLAGAYEQFF. The CDR3 DNA reads TGTGCCAGCAGCTTAGCTGGGGCATATGAGCAGTTCTTC.

This clonotype has just one count. The rearrangement uses TRBV21-1 and TRBJ1-1; the D call TRBD1 from the table was never checked on the DNA. TRBV21-1 is a pseudogene segment. CDR3 length: 13 amino acids. CDR3 amino acids: CASNDRVGTEAFF. The CDR3 coding sequence is TGTGCCAGCAACGACAGGGTGGGCACTGAAGCTTTCTTT.

This clonotype came up once. The rearrangement joins TRBV20-1 to TRBJ2-5; 10 bases fit TRBD1. This CDR3 spans 16 amino acids. V lost 4 bases, J lost 2 bases, and 10 bases stayed unmatched. The V gene's germline CDR1 is DFQATT and CDR2 SNEGSKA (reference sequence). CDR3 loop: CSATPGQGGSQETQYF. The DNA for the CDR3 is TGCAGTGCTACCCCCGGACAGGGGGGAAGTCAAGAGACCCAGTACTTC.

The chain has TRBV5-4 and TRBJ2-2; D gene unclear. The CDR3 totals 13 residues. V was shortened by 4 bases and J by 6 bases, with 10 bases between the two germline ends. Germline lookup yields CDR1 SGHNT and CDR2 YYREEE (reference sequence). This CDR3 reads CASSMGPSGELFF. Here the CDR3 DNA reads TGTGCCAGCAGCATGGGTCCCTCCGGGGAGCTGTTTTTT.

J is TRBJ2-7 and V is TRBV13; D is unclear. Germline V CDR1 and CDR2: PRHDT, FYEKMQ (reference sequence). V was trimmed by 4 bases and J by 2 bases, leaving 6 bases between them. This CDR3 spans 12 amino acids. CDR3 nucleotides: TGTGCCAGCAGCTCCTTAACCTACGAGCAGTACTTC. Translated: CASSSLTYEQYF.

The chain couples TRBV9 to TRBJ2-2; 13 bases map to TRBD2. The trim removed 4 bases at V and 2 bases at J, leaving 11 bases unmatched. Germline CDR1 SGDLS, CDR2 YYNGEE. The length of the CDR3 is 19 residues. Written as DNA, the CDR3 is TGTGCCAGCAGCCCTCCCGGGACTAGCGGGACCTATAACACCGGGGAGCTGTTTTTT. Protein: CASSPPGTSGTYNTGELFF.

This chain links TRBV29-1 with TRBJ1-3; 10 positions agree with TRBD1. With 7 bases clipped from V and 0 bases from J, the junction kept 0 bases outside the gene matches. The germline CDR1 and CDR2 sequences are SQVTM and ANQGSEA. The CDR3 runs 13 residues. The CDR3: CSGTGGSGNTIYF. The CDR3 bases are TGCAGCGGGACAGGGGGCTCTGGAAACACCATATATTTT.

The V and J genes are TRBV7-9 and TRBJ2-1, with 10 bases aligning to TRBD2. CDR1 and CDR2 from the germline V gene are SEHNR and FQNEAQ (reference sequence). The CDR3 covers 19 residues. V shed 7 bases and J 8 bases; nucleotides not matched to a gene: 23. The CDR3 DNA is TGTGCCAGCACCCAAGCAGGCCCAGCGGGAGGGCCTAGGCGAGATGAGCAGTTCTTC. As protein: CASTQAGPAGGPRRDEQFF.

The chain employs TRBV19 and TRBJ1-1; D is possibly TRBD1 (5 bases). Trimming removed 10 bases from V and 4 bases from J, with 7 bases in between. The germline V gene encodes CDR1 LNHDA and CDR2 SQIVND (reference sequence). The CDR3 extends over 10 amino acids. Here the CDR3 reads CATQGTEAFF. CDR3 coding DNA: TGTGCCACTCAGGGCACTGAAGCTTTCTTT. Together with reference TRBV19 and TRBJ1-1, the CDR3 gives the full variable domain: DGGITQSPKYLFRKEGQNVTLSCEQNLNHDAMYWYRQDPGQGLRLIYYSQIVNDFQKGDIAEGYSVSREKKESFPLTVTSAQKNPTAFYLCATQGTEAFFGQGTRLTVV.

This clonotype has only one observation. The gene calls are TRBV4-1 and TRBJ2-1; D is undetermined. The germline CDR1 and CDR2 sequences are MGHRA and YSYEKL. The V and J ends lost 1 base and 0 bases respectively, with 4 bases between them. The CDR3 runs 14 residues. CDR3 DNA: TGCGCCAGCAGCCAAGTTGCCTCCTACAATGAGCAGTTCTTC. Its protein is CASSQVASYNEQFF.